This is a list of T cell receptor beta chains from one sample in a study of early T cells in non-severe SARS-CoV-2 infection. TCRdb reanalysed the 5' RACE reads using MiXCR and keeps one entry per CDR3 protein. The sample carries around 33,000 distinct CDR3 sequences, approximately 7% recorded once. What was sequenced was whole blood. These receptors were obtained from an adult who was a healthcare worker with PCR-confirmed SARS-CoV-2 infection or an uninfected control (not recorded which). CDR3s include the opening cysteine and the closing phenylalanine or tryptophan. D genes are given only for firm matches. Clone size is shown for a subset of rows, as once, few, many or a class of expanded clone.

abundance | d_gene | j_gene | v_gene | CDR3nt | CDR3aa
few | . | TRBJ1-4 | TRBV5-1 | TGCGCCAGCAGCGTCTCCGTACAGGGAACTAATGAAAAACTGTTTTTT | CASSVSVQGTNEKLFF
many | . | TRBJ2-7 | TRBV30 | TGTGCCTGGAGCCAAGCTCCCGGGGGGCATCACGCCTACGAGCAGTACTTC | CAWSQAPGGHHAYEQYF
many | . | TRBJ2-7 | TRBV3-1 | TGTGCCAGCAGCCAGGGCGGGGCTGGGCCCTACGAGCAGTACTTC | CASSQGGAGPYEQYF
many | . | TRBJ2-3 | TRBV27 | TGTGCCAGCAGTCCCCGTACGGATGTACGGACAGATACGCAGTATTTT | CASSPRTDVRTDTQYF
many | TRBD1 | TRBJ1-2 | TRBV12-3/TRBV12-4 | TGTGCCAGCACCACGACAGGGTATGGCTACACCTTC | CASTTTGYGYTF
many | TRBD2 | TRBJ2-3 | TRBV20-1 | TGCAGTGCTATTGAGTTAGCGGGAGGGTACACAGATACGCAGTATTTT | CSAIELAGGYTDTQYF
. | . | TRBJ2-4 | TRBV20-1 | TGCAGTGCTAGACAACCGTGGGAAACCGCCAAAAACATTCAGTACTTC | CSARQPWETAKNIQYF
few | TRBD1 | TRBJ1-5 | TRBV19 | TGTGCCAGTAGTGGGACAGGGCCTCGACAGCCCCAGCATTTT | CASSGTGPRQPQHF
. | TRBD2 | TRBJ2-2 | TRBV11-3 | TGTGCCAGCAGTACCAAAGCGGGAGTCGTGACCGGGGAGCTGTTTTTT | CASSTKAGVVTGELFF
few | . | TRBJ2-3 | TRBV5-5 | TGTGCCAGCAGCTTCTCAATGGCTACGCAGTATTTT | CASSFSMATQYF
many | . | TRBJ1-1 | TRBV28 | TGTGCCAGCAGCCGCCTACGAGTTTTGAACACTGAAGCTTTCTTT | CASSRLRVLNTEAFF
. | TRBD1 | TRBJ1-2 | TRBV7-3 | TGTGCCAGCAGCTTGGACAGGGAGGTGGGCTACACCTTC | CASSLDREVGYTF
. | TRBD2 | TRBJ2-7 | TRBV7-9 | TGTGCCAGCAGCTTAGGGGGGACTACCGTTACCTACGAGCAGTACTTC | CASSLGGTTVTYEQYF
many | . | TRBJ2-7 | TRBV12-3/TRBV12-4 | TGTGCCAGCAGTCCCCAGATCCCGGGCTCCATTTCCTACGAGCAGTACTTC | CASSPQIPGSISYEQYF
many | TRBD2 | TRBJ2-7 | TRBV14 | TGTGCCACCTCGAATAGCGGGAGGGCATACGAGCAGTACTTC | CATSNSGRAYEQYF
few | TRBD2 | TRBJ2-7 | TRBV7-9 | TGTGCCAGCAGCCCCGGGACTAGCGGGAGTTGGTACTTC | CASSPGTSGSWYF
many | . | TRBJ2-7 | TRBV20-1 | TGCAGTGCTAGAGAACAAGCGGATTTGGAGCAGTACTTC | CSAREQADLEQYF
few | . | TRBJ2-2 | TRBV11-2 | TGTGCCAGCAGCTTAAACAGGGCACCCGGGGAGCTGTTTTTT | CASSLNRAPGELFF
. | TRBD2 | TRBJ2-5 | TRBV10-2 | TGCGCCAGCAGTGTCGAAGCGGGAGGGCCCCAGACCCAGTACTTC | CASSVEAGGPQTQYF
few | . | TRBJ2-7 | TRBV27 | TGTGCCAGCAGTTTAAGTGGGTACGAGCAGTACTTC | CASSLSGYEQYF
many | TRBD1 | TRBJ1-1 | TRBV20-1 | TGCAGTGCTAGAAGGACAGGGGGCCTGGACACTGAAGCTTTCTTT | CSARRTGGLDTEAFF
few | TRBD1 | TRBJ2-7 | TRBV7-8 | TGTGCCAGCAGCTCCGGGACAGTCCTTCGGGAGCAGTACTTC | CASSSGTVLREQYF
. | . | TRBJ1-2 | TRBV2 | TGTGCCAGCAGTGAACCGCCAGTGCCTCGTAACACCTTC | CASSEPPVPRNTF